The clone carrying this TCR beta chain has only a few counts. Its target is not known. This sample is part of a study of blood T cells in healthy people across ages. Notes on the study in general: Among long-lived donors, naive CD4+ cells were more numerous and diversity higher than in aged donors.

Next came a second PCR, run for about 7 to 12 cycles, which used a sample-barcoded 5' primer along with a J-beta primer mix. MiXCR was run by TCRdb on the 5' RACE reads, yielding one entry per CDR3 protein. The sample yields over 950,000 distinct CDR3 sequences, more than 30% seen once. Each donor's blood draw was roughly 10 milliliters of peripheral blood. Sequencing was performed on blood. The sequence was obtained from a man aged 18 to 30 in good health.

The CDR3 protein is CASSLNEYGYTF. The CDR3 DNA follows: TGTGCCAGCAGCTTAAATGAATATGGCTACACCTTC. The chain combines TRBV7-9 with TRBJ1-2; D call uncertain. The CDR3 has 12 residues. Trimming took off 2 bases at V and 5 bases at J, with 6 bases between the two ends. Germline-derived CDR1 and CDR2 are SEHNR and FQNEAQ (reference sequence). Based on the CDR3 plus reference TRBV7-9 and TRBJ1-2, the full variable domain is DTGVSQNPRHKITKRGQNVTFRCDPISEHNRLYWYRQTLGQGPEFLTYFQNEAQLEKSRLLSDRFSAERPKGSFSTLEIQRTEQGDSAMYLCASSLNEYGYTFGSGTRLTVV.